The 3 T cell receptor beta chains in this list originate from one sample, sequenced in a study of Ad26.COV2.S vaccination and SARS-CoV-2 variants. Sequenced by immunoSEQ multiplex PCR; TCRdb stores in-frame clones only, minus some. The repertoire holds some 290,000 clones, about 86% seen once, with 1.5% to 2.5% in the top ten. Treatment defined: 15 to 20 received Ad26.COV2.S at low or high dose, single or two shots; 5 received placebo; per-sample allocation not given. It was on day 63 after the first vaccine or placebo injection that samples were taken. Source: peripheral blood, taken in a trial of Ad26.COV2.S vaccine versus placebo. These receptors came from a person between 18 and 65 years old who received the Ad26.COV2.S COVID-19 vaccine or a placebo.

In nucleotides, the CDR3 is TGTGCCAGCAGCCCAAGGACTAGCGGGGGGGCCGAGACCCAGTACTTC. Protein: CASSPRTSGGAETQYF. The chain uses TRBV11-1 and TRBJ2-5, with TRBD2 identical over 15 bases. CDR1 is SGHAT, CDR2 FQDESV, per germline (reference sequence). This CDR3 is 16 amino acids long. With 5 bases clipped from V and 5 bases from J, the junction kept 6 bases outside the gene matches.

The rearrangement uses TRBV3-1 (or the pseudogene TRBV3-2) and TRBJ1-3, with D unresolved. CDR3 size: 13 residues. Trimming stripped 8 bases from V and 2 bases from J, with 10 bases between. The germline V gene has CDR1 LGHDT and CDR2 YNNKEL (reference sequence). The CDR3 sequence is CASGDLPGNTIYF. CDR3 DNA sequence: TGTGCCAGCGGGGATCTCCCTGGAAACACCATATATTTT.

The chain has TRBV18 and TRBJ1-4; D call uncertain. V lost 6 bases to trimming and J lost 8 bases, with 13 bases between them. CDR3 length: 13 amino acids. Germline-derived CDR1 and CDR2 are KGHSH and LQKENI. The CDR3 DNA is TGTGCCAGCTCGCGGTCCCAAGGCGAAAAACTGTTTTTT. Protein product: CASSRSQGEKLFF.